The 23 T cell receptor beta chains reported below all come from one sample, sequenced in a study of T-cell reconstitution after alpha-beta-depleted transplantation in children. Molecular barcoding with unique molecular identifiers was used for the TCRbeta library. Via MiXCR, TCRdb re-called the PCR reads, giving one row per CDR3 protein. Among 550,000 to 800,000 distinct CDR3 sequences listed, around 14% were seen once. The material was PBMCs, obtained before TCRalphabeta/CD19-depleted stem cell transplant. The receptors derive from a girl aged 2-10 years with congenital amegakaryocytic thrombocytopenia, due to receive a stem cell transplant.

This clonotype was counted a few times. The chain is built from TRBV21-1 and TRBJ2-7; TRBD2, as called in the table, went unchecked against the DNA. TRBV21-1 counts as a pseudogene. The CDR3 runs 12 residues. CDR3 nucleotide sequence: TGTGCCAGGAAGTCACTAGCTTACGAGCAGTACTTC. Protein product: CARKSLAYEQYF.

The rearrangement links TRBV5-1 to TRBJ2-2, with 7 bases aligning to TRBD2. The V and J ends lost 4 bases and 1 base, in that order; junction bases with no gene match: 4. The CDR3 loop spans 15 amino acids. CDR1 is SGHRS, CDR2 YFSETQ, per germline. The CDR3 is CASSAVAGNTGELFF. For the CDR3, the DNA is TGCGCCAGCAGCGCGGTAGCGGGGAACACCGGGGAGCTGTTTTTT.

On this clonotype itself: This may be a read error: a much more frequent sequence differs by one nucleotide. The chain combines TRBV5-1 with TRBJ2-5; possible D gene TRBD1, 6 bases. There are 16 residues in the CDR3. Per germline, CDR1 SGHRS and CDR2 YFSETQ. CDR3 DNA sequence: TGCGCCAGCAATATTAGCCCTGGGGGCTCAGGAGAGACCCCGTACTTC. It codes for CASNISPGGSGETPYF.

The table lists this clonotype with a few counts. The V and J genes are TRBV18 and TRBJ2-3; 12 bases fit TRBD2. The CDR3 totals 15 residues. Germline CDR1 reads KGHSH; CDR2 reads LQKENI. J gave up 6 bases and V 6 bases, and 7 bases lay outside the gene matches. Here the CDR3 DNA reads TGTGCCAGCTCCGAGACTAGCGGGAGACGTGATACGCAGTATTTT. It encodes CASSETSGRRDTQYF.

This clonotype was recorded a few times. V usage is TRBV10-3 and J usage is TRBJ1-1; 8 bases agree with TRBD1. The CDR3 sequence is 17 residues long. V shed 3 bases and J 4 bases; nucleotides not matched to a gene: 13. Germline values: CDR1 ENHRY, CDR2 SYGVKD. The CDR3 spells CAISESRGRGGRTEAFF. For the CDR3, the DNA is TGTGCCATCAGTGAATCCAGGGGGCGCGGAGGTCGCACTGAAGCTTTCTTT.

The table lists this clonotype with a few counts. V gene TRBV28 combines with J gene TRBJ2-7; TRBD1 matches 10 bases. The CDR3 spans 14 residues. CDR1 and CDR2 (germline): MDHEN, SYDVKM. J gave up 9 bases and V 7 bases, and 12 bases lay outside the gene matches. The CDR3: CASTSPGTGVGQYF. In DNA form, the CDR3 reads TGTGCCAGCACCTCACCCGGGACAGGGGTCGGGCAGTACTTC.

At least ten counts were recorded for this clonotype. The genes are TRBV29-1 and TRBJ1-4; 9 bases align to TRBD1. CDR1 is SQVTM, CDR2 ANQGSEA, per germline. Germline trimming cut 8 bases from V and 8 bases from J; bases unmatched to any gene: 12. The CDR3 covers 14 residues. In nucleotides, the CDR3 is TGCAGCCCCTTGACCGGGACAGGGTACGAAAAACTGTTTTTT. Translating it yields CSPLTGTGYEKLFF. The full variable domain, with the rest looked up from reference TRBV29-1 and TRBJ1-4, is SAVISQKPSRDICQRGTSLTIQCQVDSQVTMMFWYRQQPGQSLTLIATANQGSEATYESGFVIDKFPISRPNLTFSTLTVSNMSPEDSSIYLCSPLTGTGYEKLFFGSGTQLSVL.

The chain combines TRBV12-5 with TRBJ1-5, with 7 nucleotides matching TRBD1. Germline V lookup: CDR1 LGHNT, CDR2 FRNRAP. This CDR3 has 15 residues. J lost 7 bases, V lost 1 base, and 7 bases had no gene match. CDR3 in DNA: TGTGCTAGTGGTTTGGCAGACAGGGTGAGGCAGCCCCAGCATTTT. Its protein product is CASGLADRVRQPQHF.

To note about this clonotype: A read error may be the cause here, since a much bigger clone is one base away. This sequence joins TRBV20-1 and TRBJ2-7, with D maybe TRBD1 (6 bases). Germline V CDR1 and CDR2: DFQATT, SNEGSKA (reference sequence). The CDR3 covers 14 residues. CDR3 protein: CSARIGGFDNERYF. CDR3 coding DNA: TGCAGTGCTAGAATAGGGGGATTCGACAACGAGCGGTACTTC.

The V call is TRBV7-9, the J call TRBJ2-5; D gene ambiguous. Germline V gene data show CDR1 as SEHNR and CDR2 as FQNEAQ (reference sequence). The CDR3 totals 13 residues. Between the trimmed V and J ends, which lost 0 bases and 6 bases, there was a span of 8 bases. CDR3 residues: CASSLAGPKTQYF. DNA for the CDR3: TGTGCCAGCAGCTTAGCGGGCCCGAAGACCCAGTACTTC.

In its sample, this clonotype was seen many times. CDR3 in DNA: TGCGCCAGCAGCTTTTGGGTCAGCGGGGAGCTGTTTTTT. This encodes CASSFWVSGELFF. The rearrangement uses TRBV5-1 and TRBJ2-2; D ambiguous. Trimming left V 2 bases short and J 7 bases short, with 9 bases between. This CDR3 has 13 amino acids. Germline values: CDR1 SGHRS, CDR2 YFSETQ.

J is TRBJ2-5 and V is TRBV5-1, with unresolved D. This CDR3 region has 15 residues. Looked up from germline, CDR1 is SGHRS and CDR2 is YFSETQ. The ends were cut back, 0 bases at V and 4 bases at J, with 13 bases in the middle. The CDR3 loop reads CASSLGGGVRETQYF. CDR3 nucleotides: TGCGCCAGCAGCTTGGGTGGTGGCGTTCGAGAGACCCAGTACTTC.

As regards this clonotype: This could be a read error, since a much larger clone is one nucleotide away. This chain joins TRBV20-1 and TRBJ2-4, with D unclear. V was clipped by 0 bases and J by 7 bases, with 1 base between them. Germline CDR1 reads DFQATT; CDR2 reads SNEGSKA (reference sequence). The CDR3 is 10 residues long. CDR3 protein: CSARENIQYF. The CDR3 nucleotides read TGCAGTGCTAGAGAGAACATTCAGTACTTC.

The CDR3 DNA reads TGTGCCAGCAGCTTATACGTGACGGGAGTTCAAGAGACCCAGTACTTC. This translates into CASSLYVTGVQETQYF. V is TRBV7-8 and J is TRBJ2-5, with a weak D call TRBD2 (6 bases). The germline V and J ends were trimmed by 2 bases and 2 bases, with 15 bases remaining between them. CDR3 length: 16 residues. CDR1 is SGHVS and CDR2 is FQNEAQ in the germline V gene.

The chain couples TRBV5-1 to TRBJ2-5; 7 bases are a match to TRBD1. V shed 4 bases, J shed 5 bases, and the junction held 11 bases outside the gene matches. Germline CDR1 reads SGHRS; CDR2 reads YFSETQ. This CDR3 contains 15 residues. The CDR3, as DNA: TGCGCCAGCAGCACTTTGACAGGGAGAGAGGAGACCCAGTACTTC. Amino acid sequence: CASSTLTGREETQYF.

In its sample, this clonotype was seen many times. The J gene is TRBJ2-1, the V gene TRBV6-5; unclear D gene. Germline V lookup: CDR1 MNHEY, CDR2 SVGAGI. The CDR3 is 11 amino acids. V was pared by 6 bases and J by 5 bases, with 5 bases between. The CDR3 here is CASRQNNEQFF. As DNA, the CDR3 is TGTGCCAGCAGACAAAACAATGAGCAGTTCTTC.

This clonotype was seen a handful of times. CDR3 sequence (DNA): TGCAGTGCAGCGACAGATACGCAGTATTTT. Translation gives CSAATDTQYF. The V gene is TRBV20-1, the J gene TRBJ2-3; no firm D call. Trimming pared 6 bases from V and 3 bases from J, leaving 4 bases between. The CDR3 extends over 10 amino acids. Germline V gene sequence: CDR1 DFQATT, CDR2 SNEGSKA (reference sequence).

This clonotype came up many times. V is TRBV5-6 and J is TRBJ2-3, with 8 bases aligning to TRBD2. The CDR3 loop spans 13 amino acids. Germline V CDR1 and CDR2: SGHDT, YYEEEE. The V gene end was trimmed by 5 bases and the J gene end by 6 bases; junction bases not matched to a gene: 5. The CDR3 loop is CASRDRGGDTQYF. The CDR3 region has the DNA TGTGCCAGCAGGGACCGGGGGGGGGATACGCAGTATTTT.

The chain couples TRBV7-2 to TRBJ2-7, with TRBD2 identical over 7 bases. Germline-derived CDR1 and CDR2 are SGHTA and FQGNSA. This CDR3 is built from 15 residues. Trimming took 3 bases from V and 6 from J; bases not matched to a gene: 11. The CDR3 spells CASSFFGGRRGEQYF. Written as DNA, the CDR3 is TGTGCCAGCAGCTTCTTTGGCGGGAGAAGGGGCGAGCAGTACTTC. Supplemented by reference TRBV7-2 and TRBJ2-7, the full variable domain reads GAGVSQSPSNKVTEKGKDVELRCDPISGHTALYWYRQSLGQGLEFLIYFQGNSAPDKSGLPSDRFSAERTGGSVSTLTIQRTQQEDSAVYLCASSFFGGRRGEQYFGPGTRLTVT.

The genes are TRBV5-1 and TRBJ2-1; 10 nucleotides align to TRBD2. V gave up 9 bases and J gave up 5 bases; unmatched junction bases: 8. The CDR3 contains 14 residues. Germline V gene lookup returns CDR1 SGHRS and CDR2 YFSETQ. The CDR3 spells CAIISGRADNEQFF. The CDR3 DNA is TGCGCCATTATAAGCGGGAGGGCCGACAATGAGCAGTTCTTC.

The CDR3 loop reads CASGTPGQGAHEQFF. The CDR3 bases are TGTGCCAGCGGTACTCCGGGACAGGGGGCCCATGAGCAGTTCTTC. The V gene is TRBV28, the J gene TRBJ2-1, with 12 bases fitting TRBD1. Germline loops: CDR1 MDHEN, CDR2 SYDVKM. There are 15 residues in the CDR3. Trimming took 8 bases from V and 8 from J; bases not matched to a gene: 10.

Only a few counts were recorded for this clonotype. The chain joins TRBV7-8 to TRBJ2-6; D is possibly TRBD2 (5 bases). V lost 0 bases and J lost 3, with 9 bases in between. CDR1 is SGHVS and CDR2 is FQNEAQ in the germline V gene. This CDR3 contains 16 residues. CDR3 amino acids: CASSLAVAGGANVLTF. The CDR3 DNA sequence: TGTGCCAGCAGCTTAGCGGTGGCGGGTGGGGCCAACGTCCTGACTTTC.

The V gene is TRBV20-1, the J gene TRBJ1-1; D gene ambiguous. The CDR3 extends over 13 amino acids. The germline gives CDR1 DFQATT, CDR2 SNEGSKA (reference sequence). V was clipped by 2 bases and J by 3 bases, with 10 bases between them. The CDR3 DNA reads TGCAGTGCTAGACTGGGCATTGACACTGAAGCTTTCTTT. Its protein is CSARLGIDTEAFF.